A selection of T cell receptor beta chains follows, all from one sample in a study of a mutant IDH1 vaccine in newly diagnosed glioma. Repertoires were generated with immunoSEQ multiplex PCR, while TCRdb's copy carries only in-frame clones and drops some. Seen here are over 75,000 clones, about 90% observed once, and the top ten hold roughly 0.58%. Sequenced here: PBMCs, sampled from a glioma patient treated with radiotherapy, temozolomide or both. These receptors were obtained from a woman in her forties or fifties with glioma. CDR3s include the opening cysteine and the closing phenylalanine or tryptophan. A D gene is named only where the DNA matches it firmly. For some rows the clone size is stated as once, few or many, or as a class when expanded; others skip it.

v_gene	d_gene	abundance	j_gene	CDR3aa	CDR3nt
TRBV19	.	.	TRBJ1-5	CASSINRAAGQPQHF	TGTGCCAGTAGTATAAATAGGGCAGCCGGTCAGCCCCAGCATTTT
TRBV6-4	TRBD2	.	TRBJ2-1	CASSEYGTSEINEQFF	TGTGCCAGCAGTGAATACGGGACTAGCGAAATCAATGAGCAGTTCTTC
TRBV5-4	TRBD1	.	TRBJ2-5	CASSLQGAREETQYF	TGTGCCAGCAGCTTACAGGGGGCCCGAGAAGAGACCCAGTACTTC
TRBV4-1	.	.	TRBJ2-7	CASSQDPFPKRYEQYF	TGCGCCAGCAGCCAAGACCCTTTCCCCAAGCGGTACGAGCAGTACTTC
TRBV28	.	.	TRBJ2-6	CASSFNGVSRSGANVLTF	TGTGCCAGCAGTTTTAACGGGGTCTCCAGGTCTGGGGCCAACGTCCTGACTTTC
TRBV7-9	TRBD2	once	TRBJ2-3	CASSPYKAGTDTQYF	TGTGCCAGCAGCCCTTATAAAGCGGGAACAGATACGCAGTATTTT
TRBV27	TRBD2	.	TRBJ2-7	CASRERAGVRNEQYF	TGTGCCAGCAGGGAAAGGGCGGGAGTAAGGAACGAGCAGTACTTC
TRBV4-2	.	.	TRBJ2-1	CASSQNRDFPPSSYNEQFF	TGTGCCAGCAGCCAGAATCGGGACTTCCCCCCTAGCTCCTACAATGAGCAGTTCTTC
TRBV6-1	.	.	TRBJ1-5	CASEGWGNQPQHF	TGTGCCAGCGAAGGATGGGGCAATCAGCCCCAGCATTTT
TRBV7-9	.	.	TRBJ1-1	CASSLGQFEAFF	TGTGCCAGCAGCCTCGGACAGTTTGAAGCTTTCTTT
TRBV30	TRBD2	.	TRBJ2-2	CAWSQRLASGELFF	TGTGCCTGGAGTCAGCGACTAGCCTCCGGGGAGCTGTTTTTT
TRBV18	.	.	TRBJ2-5	CASSPRDFQETQYF	TGTGCCAGCTCACCAAGGGACTTTCAAGAGACCCAGTACTTC
TRBV2	.	.	TRBJ2-7	CATHGGGASNEQYF	TGTGCCACTCACGGAGGGGGCGCGTCCAACGAGCAGTACTTC
TRBV11-2	.	.	TRBJ2-2	CASSLGGTGELFF	TGTGCCAGCAGCTTAGGGGGCACCGGGGAGCTGTTTTTT
TRBV2	.	.	TRBJ2-1	CASSAGDSLNEQFF	TGTGCCAGCAGCGCCGGGGACTCCCTCAATGAGCAGTTCTTC
TRBV19	TRBD2	.	TRBJ2-1	CASSISSGSLNEQFF	TGTGCCAGTAGTATCTCTAGCGGGAGTTTGAATGAGCAGTTCTTC
TRBV5-6	.	.	TRBJ2-1	CASSPYRGGSYNEQFF	TGTGCCAGCAGCCCCTACAGGGGGGGCTCCTACAATGAGCAGTTCTTC
TRBV18	TRBD1	.	TRBJ1-5	CASSPLEQGRDSNQPQHF	TGTGCCAGCTCACCACTTGAACAGGGGAGGGATAGCAATCAGCCCCAGCATTTT
TRBV30	.	.	TRBJ2-7	CAWSVRGFLSYEQYF	TGTGCCTGGAGTGTACGAGGGTTTTTGTCCTACGAGCAGTACTTC
TRBV28	.	.	TRBJ1-3	CASSLLITGSGNTIYF	TGTGCCAGCAGTTTACTAATCACGGGCTCTGGAAACACCATATATTTT
TRBV7-2	.	.	TRBJ2-7	CASSLAWTGGVYEQYF	TGTGCCAGCAGCTTAGCCTGGACCGGTGGCGTATACGAGCAGTACTTC
TRBV28	.	.	TRBJ2-7	CASSSGTLYEQYF	TGTGCCAGCAGTTCCGGGACACTCTACGAGCAGTACTTC
TRBV5-1	TRBD1	few	TRBJ2-7	CASSFRQGFYEQYF	TGCGCCAGCAGCTTTAGACAGGGGTTCTACGAGCAGTACTTC
TRBV28	.	once	TRBJ1-5	CASSTREGSNQPQHF	TGTGCCAGCAGCACCAGGGAGGGAAGCAATCAGCCCCAGCATTTT
TRBV5-1	TRBD1	.	TRBJ2-7	CASSPRTGSYEQYF	TGCGCCAGCAGCCCTCGGACAGGGTCCTACGAGCAGTACTTC
TRBV6-6	.	.	TRBJ1-2	CASSYGQINYGYTF	TGTGCCAGCAGTTACGGGCAAATCAACTATGGCTACACCTTC
TRBV7-8	.	few	TRBJ2-5	CASSPYRLILGVKETQYF	TGTGCCAGCAGCCCATACCGACTCATATTGGGGGTAAAGGAGACCCAGTACTTC
TRBV5-6	TRBD2	.	TRBJ2-1	CASSLATSGPSSYNEQFF	TGTGCCAGCAGCTTGGCGACTAGCGGGCCCAGCTCCTACAATGAGCAGTTCTTC
TRBV10-3	TRBD2	.	TRBJ2-1	CAINPGTSGRMDQFF	TGTGCCATCAATCCCGGGACTAGCGGGAGGATGGACCAGTTCTTC
TRBV5-1	TRBD1	.	TRBJ2-5	CASSLDRQGRETQYF	TGCGCCAGCAGCTTGGATCGACAGGGGAGAGAGACCCAGTACTTC
TRBV10-2	.	few	TRBJ2-3	CASSDSSKRDTQYF	TGCGCCAGCAGTGACTCTTCTAAACGTGATACGCAGTATTTT
TRBV7-2	TRBD1	.	TRBJ1-5	CASSLMGQGHQPQHF	TGTGCCAGCAGCTTAATGGGACAGGGTCATCAGCCCCAGCATTTT
TRBV27	.	.	TRBJ1-4	CASSLRQGNENEKLFF	TGTGCCAGCAGTTTGCGTCAGGGGAACGAGAATGAAAAACTGTTTTTT
TRBV4-1	.	.	TRBJ2-5	CASSQAEGREQYF	TGCGCCAGCAGCCAAGCGGAGGGCCGGGAGCAGTACTTC
TRBV5-1	TRBD1	.	TRBJ1-2	CASRSDRGDYGYTF	TGCGCCAGCAGGTCCGACAGGGGGGACTATGGCTACACCTTC
TRBV5-1	TRBD2	.	TRBJ2-5	CASSWGTRPEEETQYF	TGCGCCAGCAGCTGGGGGACTAGGCCCGAGGAAGAGACCCAGTACTTC
TRBV28	.	few	TRBJ1-5	CASSFSGVETSNQPQHF	TGTGCCAGCAGTTTCTCTGGGGTCGAGACTAGCAATCAGCCCCAGCATTTT
TRBV5-5	.	.	TRBJ1-6	CASSLGPGGANSPLHF	TGTGCCAGCAGCTTAGGGCCTGGAGGGGCGAATTCACCCCTCCACTTT
TRBV10-1	TRBD1	.	TRBJ2-3	CAIPDRTSTDTQYF	TGCGCCATTCCGGACAGGACTAGCACAGATACGCAGTATTTT
TRBV27	TRBD1	.	TRBJ2-1	CASSLSRGSFSNEQFF	TGTGCCAGCAGTTTAAGCAGGGGGAGTTTCTCCAATGAGCAGTTCTTC
TRBV6-6	.	.	TRBJ2-1	CASSPDGQFF	TGTGCCAGCAGCCCAGACGGGCAGTTCTTC
TRBV6-1	.	once	TRBJ1-3	CASSALSSSSGNTIYF	TGTGCCAGCAGTGCCTTATCTTCAAGCTCTGGAAACACCATATATTTT
TRBV5-1	TRBD1	.	TRBJ2-7	CASSLDRASYEQYF	TGCGCCAGCAGCTTAGACAGGGCTTCCTACGAGCAGTACTTC
TRBV28	TRBD1	.	TRBJ2-1	CASSFLGSGGLGQFF	TGTGCCAGCAGTTTCCTGGGGTCAGGGGGCCTCGGGCAGTTCTTC
TRBV5-8	.	.	TRBJ1-2	CASSLRGKDYGYTF	TGTGCCAGCAGCTTGAGGGGAAAGGACTATGGCTACACCTTC
TRBV28	.	.	TRBJ1-2	CASSRNYGYTF	TGTGCCAGCAGCAGAAACTATGGCTACACCTTC